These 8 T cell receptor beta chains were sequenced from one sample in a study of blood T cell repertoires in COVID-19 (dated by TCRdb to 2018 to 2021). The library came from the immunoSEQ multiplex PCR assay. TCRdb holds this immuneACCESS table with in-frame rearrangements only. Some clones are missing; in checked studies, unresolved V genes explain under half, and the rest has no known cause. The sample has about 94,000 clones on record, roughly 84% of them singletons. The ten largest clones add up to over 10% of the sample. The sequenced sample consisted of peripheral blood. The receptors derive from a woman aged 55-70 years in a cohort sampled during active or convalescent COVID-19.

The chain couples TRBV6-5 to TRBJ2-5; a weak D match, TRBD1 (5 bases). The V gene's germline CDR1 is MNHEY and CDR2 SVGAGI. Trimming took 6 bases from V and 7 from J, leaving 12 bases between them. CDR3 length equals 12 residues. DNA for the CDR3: TGTGCCAGCAGGGGGTACAGGTGGACCCAGTACTTC. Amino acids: CASRGYRWTQYF.

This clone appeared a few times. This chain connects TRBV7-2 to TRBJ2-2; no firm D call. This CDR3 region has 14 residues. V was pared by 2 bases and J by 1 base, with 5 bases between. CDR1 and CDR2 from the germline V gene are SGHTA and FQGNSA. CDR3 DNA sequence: TGTGCCAGCAGCTTAATGAGGAACACCGGGGAGCTGTTTTTT. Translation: CASSLMRNTGELFF.

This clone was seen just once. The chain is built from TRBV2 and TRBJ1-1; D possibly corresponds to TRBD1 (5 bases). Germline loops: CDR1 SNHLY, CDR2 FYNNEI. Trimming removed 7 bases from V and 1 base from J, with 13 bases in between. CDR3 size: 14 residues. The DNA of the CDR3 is TGTGCCAGCACCCTCGGCAGGGCGAACACTGAAGCTTTCTTT. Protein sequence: CASTLGRANTEAFF.

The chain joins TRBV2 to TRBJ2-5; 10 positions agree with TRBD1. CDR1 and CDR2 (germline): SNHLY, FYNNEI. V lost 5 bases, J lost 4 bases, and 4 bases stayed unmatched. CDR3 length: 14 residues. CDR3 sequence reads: CASSRDRGGETQYF. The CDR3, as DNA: TGTGCCAGCAGTCGGGACAGGGGAGGAGAGACCCAGTACTTC.

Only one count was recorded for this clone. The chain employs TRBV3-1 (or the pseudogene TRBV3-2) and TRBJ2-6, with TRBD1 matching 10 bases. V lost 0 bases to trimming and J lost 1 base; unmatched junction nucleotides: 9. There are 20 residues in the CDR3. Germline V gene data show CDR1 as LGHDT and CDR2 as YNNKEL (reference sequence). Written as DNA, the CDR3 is TGTGCCAGCAGCCAAGAGAGAGACAGGGGGCCTCGTTCTGGGGCCAACGTCCTGACTTTC. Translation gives CASSQERDRGPRSGANVLTF.

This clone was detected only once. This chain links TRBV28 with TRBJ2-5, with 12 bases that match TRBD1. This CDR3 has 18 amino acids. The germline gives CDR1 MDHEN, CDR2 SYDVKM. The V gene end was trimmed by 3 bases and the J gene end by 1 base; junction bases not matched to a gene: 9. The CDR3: CASSLKPGQGAGQETQYF. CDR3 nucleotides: TGTGCCAGCAGTTTGAAACCGGGACAGGGGGCGGGCCAAGAGACCCAGTACTTC.

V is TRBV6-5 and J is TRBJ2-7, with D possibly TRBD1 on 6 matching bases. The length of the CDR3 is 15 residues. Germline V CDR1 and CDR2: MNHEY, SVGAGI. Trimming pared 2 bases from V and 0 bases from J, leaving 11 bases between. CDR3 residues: CASSYTQGLSYEQYF. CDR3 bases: TGTGCCAGCAGTTACACACAGGGCCTCTCCTACGAGCAGTACTTC.

CDR3 sequence reads: CASSSTSGRGNEQFF. DNA of the CDR3: TGTGCCAGCAGTTCTACTAGCGGGAGAGGCAATGAGCAGTTCTTC. The chain combines TRBV6-5 with TRBJ2-1; TRBD2 agrees at 11 bases. The V gene's germline CDR1 is MNHEY and CDR2 SVGAGI. V trimming: 4 bases; J trimming: 6 bases; junction bases outside the gene matches: 5. The length of the CDR3 is 15 residues.